This entry features one T cell receptor beta chain sequence. Its antigen is still unknown. This sample stems from a study of cytomegalovirus exposure and HLA in healthy donors. Points from the study as a whole: Available immune exposure information covered CMV serostatus only. Overall, around 160 TCR beta chains were annotated as cytomegalovirus-associated. A likely sequencing artifact accounted for one observed cluster of highly shared sequence variants.

The PCR used 60 Vbeta and 13 Jbeta primers. Libraries were prepared by immunoSEQ multiplex PCR; TCRdb keeps only in-frame clonotypes and omits some of them. The table lists under 85,000 clones, 79% of them singletons. The CDR3 is made up of 16 amino acids. V shed 4 bases, J shed 0 bases, and the junction held 5 bases outside the gene matches. Germline CDR1 and CDR2: SGHVS and FNYEAQ. This sequence joins TRBV7-6 and TRBJ1-3; TRBD1 matches at 8 bases. Sequencing input: PBMCs. The receptor was isolated from a woman between 40 and 50 years old in good health and CMV-seropositive. CDR3 residues: CASSSQGAYSGNTIYF. DNA for the CDR3: TGTGCCAGCAGCTCGCAGGGGGCCTACTCTGGAAACACCATATATTTT.